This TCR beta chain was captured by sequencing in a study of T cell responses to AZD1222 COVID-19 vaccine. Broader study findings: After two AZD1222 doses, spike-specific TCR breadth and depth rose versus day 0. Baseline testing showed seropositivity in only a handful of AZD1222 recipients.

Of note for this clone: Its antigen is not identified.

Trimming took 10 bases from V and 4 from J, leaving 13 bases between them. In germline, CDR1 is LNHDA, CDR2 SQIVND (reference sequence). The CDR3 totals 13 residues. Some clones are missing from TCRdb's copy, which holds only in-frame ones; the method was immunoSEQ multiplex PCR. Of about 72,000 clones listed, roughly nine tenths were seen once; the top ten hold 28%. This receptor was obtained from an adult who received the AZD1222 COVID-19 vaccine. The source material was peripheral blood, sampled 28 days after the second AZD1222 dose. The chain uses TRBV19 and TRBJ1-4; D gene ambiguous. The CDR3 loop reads CATKASFNEKLFF. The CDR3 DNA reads TGTGCCACCAAAGCCAGTTTTAATGAAAAACTGTTTTTT. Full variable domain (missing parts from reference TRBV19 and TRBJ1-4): DGGITQSPKYLFRKEGQNVTLSCEQNLNHDAMYWYRQDPGQGLRLIYYSQIVNDFQKGDIAEGYSVSREKKESFPLTVTSAQKNPTAFYLCATKASFNEKLFFGSGTQLSVL.